The sample holds one count of the clone carrying this TCR beta chain. V was clipped by 8 bases and J by 3 bases, with 13 bases between them. The V gene's germline CDR1 is SGHAT and CDR2 FQNNGV. The CDR3 totals 13 residues. For the second PCR, which ran for about 6 to 11 cycles, a sample-barcoded 5' primer and a J-beta primer mix were used. TCRdb itself ran the 5' RACE reads through MiXCR, one entry per CDR3 protein. Found here are roughly 500,000 distinct CDR3 sequences, roughly a quarter of them singletons; the top ten hold about 18%. These data originate in a study of blood T cells in healthy people across ages.

Source material: blood. This chain uses TRBV11-2 with TRBJ1-1, with D unclear. The receptor comes from a woman in her 70s in good health. CDR3 amino acids: CASLTLLHTEAFF. In nucleotides, the CDR3 is TGTGCCAGCCTTACGTTATTACACACTGAAGCTTTCTTT.